This T cell receptor (beta chain) stems from a study of shared clonotypes between healthy human individuals. Study details: The study used three CD4 naive, three CD4 memory, two CD8 naive and one CD8 memory plate per donor.

Findings and caveats of the study: The small donor group covered limited genetic and exposure diversity.

Each replicate PCR on the sorted subsets used 150 to 200 ng DNA (around 30,000 T cell genomes). Clones were read by immunoSEQ multiplex PCR, and TCRdb kept only the in-frame ones, dropping some. The repertoire has 2 million to 2.5 million clones, roughly 93% of them found once; the top ten carry approximately 0.4%. Concerning this clone: What it recognizes is unknown.

The length of the CDR3 is 15 residues. Germline assignment: CDR1 LGHNT and CDR2 FRNRAP. The V end lost 5 bases, the J end lost 1 base, and 13 bases lay between the germline ends. V gene TRBV12-5 combines with J gene TRBJ2-3; D not resolved. This TCR came from a man between 18 and 29 years old in good health. Some clones in this sample may be carry-over from other donors' samples. Sequencing was performed on naive CD4+ T cells from PBMCs. Subset described: CD45RA+ positively selected. The CDR3 coding sequence is TGTGCTAGTGGTGCCTCTAGGATGGGCACAGATACGCAGTATTTT. Amino acids: CASGASRMGTDTQYF.